The rows below give T cell receptor beta chains drawn from one sample of a study of cytomegalovirus exposure and HLA in healthy donors. TCRdb's table, derived via immunoSEQ multiplex PCR, lists solely in-frame clones and lacks some. The sample holds roughly 100,000 clones. Sample: PBMCs. The receptors stem from a man aged 45-60 years in good health and CMV-seropositive. Both conserved end residues are part of each CDR3. Fields, in order: J gene, V gene, D gene, CDR3 protein, CDR3 DNA. The D gene is left open where the match is weak.

J: TRBJ1-5
V: TRBV7-2
D: TRBD1
CDR3: CASSSRTGVNQPQHF
DNA: TGTGCCAGCAGCTCCCGGACAGGCGTCAATCAGCCCCAGCATTTT

J: TRBJ2-3
V: TRBV30
D: .
CDR3: CAWSPVPRATDTQYF
DNA: TGTGCCTGGAGCCCCGTCCCCAGGGCCACAGATACGCAGTATTTT

J: TRBJ1-5
V: TRBV7-2
D: TRBD1
CDR3: CASSLDSGTGGLQPQHF
DNA: TGTGCCAGCAGCTTAGATAGCGGGACAGGGGGTCTTCAGCCCCAGCATTTT

J: TRBJ2-2
V: TRBV9
D: TRBD2
CDR3: CASSPPSGRLSGELFF
DNA: TGTGCCAGCAGCCCGCCTAGCGGGAGATTGTCCGGGGAGCTGTTTTTT

J: TRBJ2-5
V: TRBV27
D: .
CDR3: CASSFGGPSETQYF
DNA: TGTGCCAGCAGTTTTGGAGGACCCTCGGAGACCCAGTACTTC

J: TRBJ1-2
V: TRBV10-1
D: .
CDR3: CASSEREGGSTYGYTF
DNA: TGCGCCAGCAGTGAAAGGGAGGGAGGCTCTACCTATGGCTACACCTTC

J: TRBJ2-7
V: TRBV11-3
D: TRBD1
CDR3: CASSSDRGRVYEQYF
DNA: TGTGCCAGCAGCTCCGACAGGGGGCGCGTGTACGAGCAGTACTTC

J: TRBJ2-1
V: TRBV7-2
D: .
CDR3: CASSFTSGSYNEQFF
DNA: TGTGCCAGCAGCTTCACGAGCGGCTCCTACAATGAGCAGTTCTTC

J: TRBJ2-7
V: TRBV29-1
D: .
CDR3: CSVEGETYEQYF
DNA: TGCAGCGTTGAAGGGGAGACCTACGAGCAGTACTTC

J: TRBJ2-3
V: TRBV29-1
D: TRBD2
CDR3: CSVDSGSGLTDTQYF
DNA: TGCAGCGTGGATAGCGGGAGTGGGTTAACAGATACGCAGTATTTT

J: TRBJ2-1
V: TRBV7-8
D: TRBD2
CDR3: CASSPELAGVRYNEQFF
DNA: TGTGCCAGCAGCCCTGAACTAGCGGGAGTCAGGTACAATGAGCAGTTCTTC

J: TRBJ1-1
V: TRBV6-5
D: .
CDR3: CASSYGRVNTEAFF
DNA: TGTGCCAGCAGTTATGGCAGGGTGAACACTGAAGCTTTCTTT

J: TRBJ2-7
V: TRBV5-8
D: .
CDR3: CASSDLTGTYEQYF
DNA: TGTGCCAGCAGCGATCTCACAGGGACCTACGAGCAGTACTTC

J: TRBJ1-2
V: TRBV7-9
D: .
CDR3: CASSFEGLGYTF
DNA: TGTGCCAGCAGCTTTGAGGGTTTGGGCTACACCTTC

J: TRBJ2-1
V: TRBV10-3
D: TRBD1
CDR3: CAISEQGAYNEQFF
DNA: TGTGCCATCAGTGAACAGGGGGCTTACAATGAGCAGTTCTTC

J: TRBJ1-3
V: TRBV30
D: .
CDR3: CAWSGGGGNTIYF
DNA: TGTGCCTGGAGTGGCGGCGGTGGAAACACCATATATTTT

J: TRBJ2-2
V: TRBV19
D: .
CDR3: CASSITLAGVGELFF
DNA: TGTGCCAGTAGTATAACCCTAGCCGGGGTCGGGGAGCTGTTTTTT

J: TRBJ2-1
V: TRBV7-9
D: TRBD2
CDR3: CASSLLAGGRNEQFF
DNA: TGTGCCAGCAGCTTGCTAGCGGGAGGACGAAATGAGCAGTTCTTC

J: TRBJ2-1
V: TRBV29-1
D: TRBD2
CDR3: CSGASGRGNEQFF
DNA: TGCAGCGGGGCTAGCGGGAGAGGAAATGAGCAGTTCTTC

J: TRBJ2-1
V: TRBV21-1
D: .
CDR3: CAKGLAGGPSEQFF
DNA: TGTGCCAAGGGACTAGCGGGAGGGCCTTCTGAGCAGTTCTTC

J: TRBJ1-5
V: TRBV5-4
D: .
CDR3: CASSPGQSGQPQHF
DNA: TGTGCCAGCAGCCCCGGACAGAGTGGGCAGCCCCAGCATTTT

J: TRBJ1-2
V: TRBV29-1
D: .
CDR3: CSVQQPVGYTF
DNA: TGCAGCGTTCAACAGCCGGTAGGCTACACCTTC

J: TRBJ2-2
V: TRBV19
D: TRBD1
CDR3: CATQGQGYVGELFF
DNA: TGTGCCACCCAGGGACAGGGATACGTCGGGGAGCTGTTTTTT

J: TRBJ1-3
V: TRBV4-1
D: TRBD1
CDR3: CASSQEGVRGNTIYF
DNA: TGCGCCAGCAGCCAAGAAGGGGTCAGGGGGAACACCATATATTTT

J: TRBJ2-7
V: TRBV6-1
D: TRBD1
CDR3: CASGGTGGYEQYF
DNA: TGTGCCAGCGGGGGGACAGGGGGCTACGAGCAGTACTTC

J: TRBJ2-2
V: TRBV9
D: .
CDR3: CASGLSTGELFF
DNA: TGTGCCAGCGGCTTAAGCACCGGGGAGCTGTTTTTT

J: TRBJ2-1
V: TRBV5-1
D: TRBD1
CDR3: CASSPQGAGNEQFF
DNA: TGCGCCAGCAGCCCACAGGGGGCGGGAAATGAGCAGTTCTTC

J: TRBJ2-3
V: TRBV18
D: TRBD2
CDR3: CATQYALAGTDTQYF
DNA: TGTGCCACCCAGTATGCACTAGCGGGAACAGATACGCAGTATTTT

J: TRBJ1-5
V: TRBV7-8
D: .
CDR3: CASSLVYAYSNQPQHF
DNA: TGTGCCAGCAGCTTAGTTTACGCGTATAGCAATCAGCCCCAGCATTTT

J: TRBJ2-1
V: TRBV4-2
D: TRBD2
CDR3: CASSQVAGASGARYEQFF
DNA: TGTGCCAGCAGCCAAGTTGCCGGTGCTAGCGGGGCCAGGTATGAGCAGTTCTTC

J: TRBJ2-5
V: TRBV6-5
D: TRBD1
CDR3: CASSYSTGVGETQYF
DNA: TGTGCCAGCAGTTACTCCACAGGGGTAGGAGAGACCCAGTACTTC

J: TRBJ2-7
V: TRBV29-1
D: TRBD1
CDR3: CSVYDRDTYEQYF
DNA: TGCAGCGTTTACGACAGGGACACCTACGAGCAGTACTTC

J: TRBJ2-1
V: TRBV4-2
D: .
CDR3: CASSLAVWGAEGTNEQFF
DNA: TGTGCCAGCAGCCTCGCTGTCTGGGGAGCGGAGGGTACCAATGAGCAGTTCTTC

J: TRBJ2-7
V: TRBV11-1
D: TRBD1
CDR3: CASSHNGQGTYEQYF
DNA: TGTGCCAGCAGTCATAACGGACAGGGCACCTACGAGCAGTACTTC

J: TRBJ2-2
V: TRBV9
D: TRBD1
CDR3: CASSVGQGSTGELFF
DNA: TGTGCCAGCAGCGTGGGACAGGGGTCAACCGGGGAGCTGTTTTTT

J: TRBJ1-5
V: TRBV10-2
D: .
CDR3: CASSGSWTGKYHQPQHF
DNA: TGCGCCAGCAGTGGGTCTTGGACCGGGAAATATCATCAGCCCCAGCATTTT

J: TRBJ2-7
V: TRBV5-1
D: .
CDR3: CASSLGLYEQYF
DNA: TGCGCCAGCAGCTTGGGGCTCTACGAGCAGTACTTC

J: TRBJ2-1
V: TRBV10-3
D: .
CDR3: CAISASRQGRDEQFF
DNA: TGTGCCATCAGTGCGAGTCGACAGGGGAGGGATGAGCAGTTCTTC

J: TRBJ1-5
V: TRBV7-8
D: TRBD1
CDR3: CASSFRRGQGHQPQHF
DNA: TGTGCCAGCAGCTTTAGGCGGGGACAGGGACATCAGCCCCAGCATTTT

J: TRBJ2-5
V: TRBV4-3
D: .
CDR3: CASSQDLVAIEEETQYF
DNA: TGCGCCAGCAGCCAAGATCTTGTGGCTATAGAGGAAGAGACCCAGTACTTC

J: TRBJ2-7
V: TRBV12-5
D: .
CDR3: CASGPGIYYEQYF
DNA: TGTGCTAGTGGTCCCGGGATATACTACGAGCAGTACTTC

J: TRBJ1-1
V: TRBV19
D: .
CDR3: CASSIQVLNTEAFF
DNA: TGTGCCAGTAGTATACAGGTACTGAACACTGAAGCTTTCTTT

J: TRBJ2-4
V: TRBV5-1
D: .
CDR3: CASSLGAGPENIQYF
DNA: TGCGCCAGCAGCTTGGGAGCGGGCCCTGAAAACATTCAGTACTTC

J: TRBJ2-5
V: TRBV6-1
D: TRBD2
CDR3: CASSAIGAGGPGQETQYF
DNA: TGTGCCAGCAGTGCCATTGGAGCGGGAGGGCCGGGGCAAGAGACCCAGTACTTC

J: TRBJ2-5
V: TRBV19
D: TRBD2
CDR3: CASSPGLAEGAQYF
DNA: TGTGCCAGTAGCCCGGGACTAGCAGAGGGGGCCCAGTACTTC

J: TRBJ2-7
V: TRBV6-1
D: .
CDR3: CASTSGGARSYEQYF
DNA: TGTGCCAGCACCTCTGGAGGAGCGCGCTCCTACGAGCAGTACTTC

J: TRBJ2-2
V: TRBV6-5
D: .
CDR3: CASHNQAAYTGELFF
DNA: TGTGCCAGTCACAACCAAGCGGCGTACACCGGGGAGCTGTTTTTT

J: TRBJ1-1
V: TRBV11-3
D: .
CDR3: CASSIDRSYTEAFF
DNA: TGTGCCAGCAGCATTGACAGATCTTACACTGAAGCTTTCTTT

J: TRBJ1-2
V: TRBV6-5
D: .
CDR3: CASSYYRGPTYGYTF
DNA: TGTGCCAGCAGTTACTACCGAGGCCCCACCTATGGCTACACCTTC

J: TRBJ1-2
V: TRBV28
D: .
CDR3: CASSYGAANYGYTF
DNA: TGTGCCAGCAGTTACGGAGCAGCTAACTATGGCTACACCTTC

J: TRBJ2-3
V: TRBV30
D: .
CDR3: CAWSVLTAQDTQYF
DNA: TGTGCCTGGAGTGTCCTGACAGCACAAGATACGCAGTATTTT

J: TRBJ2-3
V: TRBV11-3
D: TRBD2
CDR3: CASSTRRLATRADTQYF
DNA: TGTGCCAGCAGCACTAGGAGACTAGCGACGAGGGCAGATACGCAGTATTTT

J: TRBJ2-1
V: TRBV29-1
D: TRBD1
CDR3: CSVEGDRGQTSYNEQFF
DNA: TGCAGCGTTGAAGGGGACAGGGGACAGACCTCCTACAATGAGCAGTTCTTC

J: TRBJ1-2
V: TRBV6-1
D: TRBD1
CDR3: CASREMQGVGGYTF
DNA: TGTGCCAGCAGAGAGATGCAGGGGGTAGGCGGCTACACCTTC

J: TRBJ2-1
V: TRBV6-5
D: .
CDR3: CASSYSGQKYYNEQFF
DNA: TGTGCCAGCAGTTACTCGGGACAAAAATACTACAATGAGCAGTTCTTC

J: TRBJ2-1
V: TRBV14
D: TRBD2
CDR3: CASSPGLDWNEQFF
DNA: TGTGCCAGCAGTCCAGGACTAGACTGGAATGAGCAGTTCTTC

J: TRBJ1-1
V: TRBV6-5
D: TRBD1
CDR3: CASSYGTGNTEAFF
DNA: TGTGCCAGCAGTTATGGGACAGGGAACACTGAAGCTTTCTTT

J: TRBJ1-4
V: TRBV4-3
D: TRBD1
CDR3: CASSQDLGTGANEKLFF
DNA: TGCGCCAGCAGCCAAGATCTCGGGACAGGGGCTAATGAAAAACTGTTTTTT

J: TRBJ2-5
V: TRBV7-9
D: .
CDR3: CASSPDWGGAQETQYF
DNA: TGTGCCAGCAGCCCGGATTGGGGCGGGGCCCAAGAGACCCAGTACTTC

J: TRBJ2-1
V: TRBV27
D: .
CDR3: CASSLLNEQFF
DNA: TGTGCCAGCAGCCTTCTTAATGAGCAGTTCTTC